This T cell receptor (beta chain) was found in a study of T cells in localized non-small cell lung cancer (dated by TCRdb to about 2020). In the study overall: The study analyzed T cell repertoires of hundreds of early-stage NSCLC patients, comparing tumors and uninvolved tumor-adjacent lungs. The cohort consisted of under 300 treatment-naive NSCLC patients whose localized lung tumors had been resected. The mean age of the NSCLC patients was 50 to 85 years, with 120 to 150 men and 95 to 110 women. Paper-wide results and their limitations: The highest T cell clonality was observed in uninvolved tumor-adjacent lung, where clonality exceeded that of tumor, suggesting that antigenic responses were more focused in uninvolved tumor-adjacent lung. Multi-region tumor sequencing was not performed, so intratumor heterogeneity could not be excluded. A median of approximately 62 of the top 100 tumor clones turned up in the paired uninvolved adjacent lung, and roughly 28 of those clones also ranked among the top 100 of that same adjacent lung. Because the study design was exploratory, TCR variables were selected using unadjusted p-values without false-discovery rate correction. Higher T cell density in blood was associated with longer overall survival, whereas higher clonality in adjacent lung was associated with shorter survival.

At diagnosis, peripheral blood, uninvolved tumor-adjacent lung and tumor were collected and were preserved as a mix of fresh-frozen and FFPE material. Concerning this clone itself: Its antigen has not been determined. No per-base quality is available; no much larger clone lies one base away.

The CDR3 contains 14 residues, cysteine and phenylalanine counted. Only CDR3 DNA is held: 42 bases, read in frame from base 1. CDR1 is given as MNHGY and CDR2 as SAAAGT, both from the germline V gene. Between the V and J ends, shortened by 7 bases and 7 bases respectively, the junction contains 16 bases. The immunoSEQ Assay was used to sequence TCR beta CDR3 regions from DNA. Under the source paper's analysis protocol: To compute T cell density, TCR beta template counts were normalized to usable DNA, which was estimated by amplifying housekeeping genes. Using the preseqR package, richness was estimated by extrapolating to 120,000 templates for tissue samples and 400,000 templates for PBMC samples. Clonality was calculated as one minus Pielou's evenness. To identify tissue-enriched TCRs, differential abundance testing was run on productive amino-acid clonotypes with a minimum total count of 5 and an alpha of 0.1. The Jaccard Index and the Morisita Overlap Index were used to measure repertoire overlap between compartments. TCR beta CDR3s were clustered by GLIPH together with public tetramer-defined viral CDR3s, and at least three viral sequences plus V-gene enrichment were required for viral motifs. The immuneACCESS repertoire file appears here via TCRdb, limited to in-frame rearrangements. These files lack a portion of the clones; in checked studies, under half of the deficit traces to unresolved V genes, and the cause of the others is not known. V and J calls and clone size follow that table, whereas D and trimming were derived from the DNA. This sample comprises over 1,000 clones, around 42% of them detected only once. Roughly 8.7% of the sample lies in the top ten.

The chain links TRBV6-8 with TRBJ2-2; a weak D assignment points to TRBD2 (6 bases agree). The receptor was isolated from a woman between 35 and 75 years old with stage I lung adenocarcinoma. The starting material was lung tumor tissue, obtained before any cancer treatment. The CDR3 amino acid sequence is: CASTQSGYGGELFF. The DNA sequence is TGTGCCAGCACCCAAAGCGGGTACGGCGGGGAGCTGTTTTTT.